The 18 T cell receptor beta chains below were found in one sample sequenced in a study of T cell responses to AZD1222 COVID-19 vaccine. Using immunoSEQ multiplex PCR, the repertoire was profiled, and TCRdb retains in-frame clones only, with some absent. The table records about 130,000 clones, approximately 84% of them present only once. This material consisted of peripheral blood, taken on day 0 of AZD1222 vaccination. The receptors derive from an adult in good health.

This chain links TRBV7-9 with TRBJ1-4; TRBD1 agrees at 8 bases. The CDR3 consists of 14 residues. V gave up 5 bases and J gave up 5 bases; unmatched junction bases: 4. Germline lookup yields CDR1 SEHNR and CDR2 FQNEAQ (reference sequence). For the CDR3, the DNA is TGTGCCAGCAGCCCCGGGACAGGAAATGAAAAACTGTTTTTT. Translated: CASSPGTGNEKLFF.

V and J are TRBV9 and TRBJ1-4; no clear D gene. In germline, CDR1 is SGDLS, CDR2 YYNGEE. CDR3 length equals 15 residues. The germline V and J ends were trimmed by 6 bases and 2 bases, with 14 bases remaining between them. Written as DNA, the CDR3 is TGTGCCAGCACCCTGGACCTCGGCACTAATGAAAAACTGTTTTTT. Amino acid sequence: CASTLDLGTNEKLFF.

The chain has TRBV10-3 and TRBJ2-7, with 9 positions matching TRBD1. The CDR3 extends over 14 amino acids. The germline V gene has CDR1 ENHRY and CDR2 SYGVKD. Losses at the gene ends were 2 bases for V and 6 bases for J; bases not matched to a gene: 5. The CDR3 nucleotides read TGTGCCATCAGTGAGGTCGACAGGGGGTCCGAGCAGTACTTC. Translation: CAISEVDRGSEQYF.

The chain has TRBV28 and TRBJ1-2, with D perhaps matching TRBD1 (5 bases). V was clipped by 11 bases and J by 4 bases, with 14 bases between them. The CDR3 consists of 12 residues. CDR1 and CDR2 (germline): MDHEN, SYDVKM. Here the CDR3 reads CAGMGTGYGYTF. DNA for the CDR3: TGTGCCGGTATGGGGACGGGCTATGGCTACACCTTC.

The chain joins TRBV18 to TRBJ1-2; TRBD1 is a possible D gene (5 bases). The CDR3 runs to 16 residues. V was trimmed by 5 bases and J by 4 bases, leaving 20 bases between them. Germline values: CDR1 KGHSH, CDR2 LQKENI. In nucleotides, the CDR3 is TGTGCCAGCTCAACAGGAGCCCCGGGACCCAGCTATGGCTACACCTTC. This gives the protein CASSTGAPGPSYGYTF.

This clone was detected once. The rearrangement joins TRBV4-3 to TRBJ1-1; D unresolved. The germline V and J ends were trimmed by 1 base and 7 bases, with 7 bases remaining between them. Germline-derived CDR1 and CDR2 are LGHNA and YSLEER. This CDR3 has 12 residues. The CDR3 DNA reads TGCGCCAGCAGCCAAGGTTTGGGTGAAGCTTTCTTT. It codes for CASSQGLGEAFF.

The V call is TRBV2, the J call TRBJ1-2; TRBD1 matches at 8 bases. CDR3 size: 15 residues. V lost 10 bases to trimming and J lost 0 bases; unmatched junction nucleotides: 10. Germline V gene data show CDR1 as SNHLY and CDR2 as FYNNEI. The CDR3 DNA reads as TGTGCCACGTTCCCGTTGACAGGGGCTAACTATGGCTACACCTTC. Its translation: CATFPLTGANYGYTF.

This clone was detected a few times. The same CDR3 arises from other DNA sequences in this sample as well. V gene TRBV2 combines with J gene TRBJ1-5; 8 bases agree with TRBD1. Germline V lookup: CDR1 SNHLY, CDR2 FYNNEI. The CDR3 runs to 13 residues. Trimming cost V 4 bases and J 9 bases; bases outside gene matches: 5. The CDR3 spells CASSGQGNGPQHF. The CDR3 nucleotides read TGTGCCAGCAGTGGACAGGGGAATGGGCCCCAGCATTTT.

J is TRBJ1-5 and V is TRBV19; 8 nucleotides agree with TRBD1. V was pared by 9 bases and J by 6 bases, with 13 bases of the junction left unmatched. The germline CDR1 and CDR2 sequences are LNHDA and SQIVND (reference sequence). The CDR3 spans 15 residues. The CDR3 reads CASSVPGQGGQPQHF. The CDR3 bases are TGTGCCAGCAGTGTTCCCGGACAGGGTGGTCAGCCCCAGCATTTT.

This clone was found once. The DNA for the CDR3 is TGTGCCAGTAGTGTTAGGTGGGGTGCTGGGACCCAGTACTTC. The encoded protein is CASSVRWGAGTQYF. This chain links TRBV19 with TRBJ2-5; D is unresolved. Germline lookup yields CDR1 LNHDA and CDR2 SQIVND (reference sequence). The V end lost 5 bases, the J end lost 7 bases, and 17 bases lay between the germline ends. This CDR3 has 14 residues.

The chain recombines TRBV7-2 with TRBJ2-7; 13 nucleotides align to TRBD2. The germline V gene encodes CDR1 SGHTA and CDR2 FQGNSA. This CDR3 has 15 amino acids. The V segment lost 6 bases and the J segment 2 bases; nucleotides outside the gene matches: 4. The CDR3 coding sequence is TGTGCCAGCAGGCGGGGACTAGCGGGGACCTACGAGCAGTACTTC. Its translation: CASRRGLAGTYEQYF.

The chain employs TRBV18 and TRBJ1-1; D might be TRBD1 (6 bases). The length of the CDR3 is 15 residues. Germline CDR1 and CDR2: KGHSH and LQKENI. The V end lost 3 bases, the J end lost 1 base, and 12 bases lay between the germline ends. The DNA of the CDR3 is TGTGCCAGCTCACCTAATACAGGGACGAACACTGAAGCTTTCTTT. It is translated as CASSPNTGTNTEAFF.

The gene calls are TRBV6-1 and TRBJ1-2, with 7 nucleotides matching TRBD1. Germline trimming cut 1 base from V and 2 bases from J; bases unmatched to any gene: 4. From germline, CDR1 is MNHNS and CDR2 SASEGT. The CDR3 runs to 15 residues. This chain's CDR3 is CASSEGSGQNYGYTF. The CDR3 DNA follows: TGTGCCAGCAGTGAAGGCTCGGGACAGAACTATGGCTACACCTTC.

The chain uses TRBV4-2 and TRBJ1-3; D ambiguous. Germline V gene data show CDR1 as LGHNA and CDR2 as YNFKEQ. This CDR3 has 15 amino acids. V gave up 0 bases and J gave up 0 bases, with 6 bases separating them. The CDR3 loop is CASSQDSHSGNTIYF. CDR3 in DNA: TGTGCCAGCAGCCAAGATTCTCACTCTGGAAACACCATATATTTT.

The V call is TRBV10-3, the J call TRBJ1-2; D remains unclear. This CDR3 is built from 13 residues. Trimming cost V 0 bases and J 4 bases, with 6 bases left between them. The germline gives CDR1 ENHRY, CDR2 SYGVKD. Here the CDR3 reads CAISESSIYGYTF. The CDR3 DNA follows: TGTGCCATCAGTGAGTCGTCAATCTATGGCTACACCTTC.

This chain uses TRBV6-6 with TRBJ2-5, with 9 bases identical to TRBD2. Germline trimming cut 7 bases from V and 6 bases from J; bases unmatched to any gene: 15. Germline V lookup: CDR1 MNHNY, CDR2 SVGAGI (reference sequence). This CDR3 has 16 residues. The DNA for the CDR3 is TGTGCCAGCATCAATTTTAGCGGGGGAGGTGGAAAGACCCAGTACTTC. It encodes CASINFSGGGGKTQYF.

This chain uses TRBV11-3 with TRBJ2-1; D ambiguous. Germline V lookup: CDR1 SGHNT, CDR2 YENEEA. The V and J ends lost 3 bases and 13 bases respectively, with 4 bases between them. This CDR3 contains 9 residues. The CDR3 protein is CASSLKQFF. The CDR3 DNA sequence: TGTGCCAGCAGCTTGAAACAGTTCTTC.

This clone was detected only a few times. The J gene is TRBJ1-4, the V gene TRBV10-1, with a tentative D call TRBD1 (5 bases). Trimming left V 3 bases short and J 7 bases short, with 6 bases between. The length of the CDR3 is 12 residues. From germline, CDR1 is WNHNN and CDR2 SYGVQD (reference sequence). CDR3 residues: CASSDQGEKLFF. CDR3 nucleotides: TGCGCCAGCAGTGACCAGGGTGAAAAACTGTTTTTT.